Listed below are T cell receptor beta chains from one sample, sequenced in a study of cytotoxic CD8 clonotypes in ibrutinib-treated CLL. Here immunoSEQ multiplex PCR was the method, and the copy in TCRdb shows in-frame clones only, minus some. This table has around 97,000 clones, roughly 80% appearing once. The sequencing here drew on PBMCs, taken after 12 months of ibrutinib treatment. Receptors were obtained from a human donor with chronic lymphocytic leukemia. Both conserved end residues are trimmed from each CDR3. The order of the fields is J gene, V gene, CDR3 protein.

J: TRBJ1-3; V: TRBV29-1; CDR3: SVQEPADTIY
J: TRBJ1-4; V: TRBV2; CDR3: ASRGGQGGKLF
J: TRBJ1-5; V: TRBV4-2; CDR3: ASSPTTDSNQPQH
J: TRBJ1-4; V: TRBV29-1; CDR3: SVEDRRGGEKLF
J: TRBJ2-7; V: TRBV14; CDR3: ASSLAYEQY
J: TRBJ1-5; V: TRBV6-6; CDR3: ASSYGGGGQPQH
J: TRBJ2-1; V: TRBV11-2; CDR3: ASSITSGGTNEQF
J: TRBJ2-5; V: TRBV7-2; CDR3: ASRLDLGTQY
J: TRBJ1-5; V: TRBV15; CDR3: ATSRDQANNQPQH
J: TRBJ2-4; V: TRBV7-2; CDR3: ASTGGSLAKNIQY
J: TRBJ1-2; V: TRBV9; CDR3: ASSGDVNVGGYGYT
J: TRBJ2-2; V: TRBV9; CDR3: ASSSGTANTGELF
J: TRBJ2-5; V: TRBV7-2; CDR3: ASSLHRLAGARRETQY
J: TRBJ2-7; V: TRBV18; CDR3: ASSPNPATYEQY
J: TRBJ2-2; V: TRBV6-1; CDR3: ASSLNRGTGELF
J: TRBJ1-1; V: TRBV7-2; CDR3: ASSPRQGRNTEAF
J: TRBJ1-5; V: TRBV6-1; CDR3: ASSPGSGSQPQH
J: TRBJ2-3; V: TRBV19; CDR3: ASSPSRTGTDTQY
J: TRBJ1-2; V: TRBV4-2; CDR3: ASSQGQGPLPYT
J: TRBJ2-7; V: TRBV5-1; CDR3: ASRRNLNTYEQY
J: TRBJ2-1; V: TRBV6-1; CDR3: ASSEDTWRGGEQF
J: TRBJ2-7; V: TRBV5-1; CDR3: ASSLGLAGGAPGEQY